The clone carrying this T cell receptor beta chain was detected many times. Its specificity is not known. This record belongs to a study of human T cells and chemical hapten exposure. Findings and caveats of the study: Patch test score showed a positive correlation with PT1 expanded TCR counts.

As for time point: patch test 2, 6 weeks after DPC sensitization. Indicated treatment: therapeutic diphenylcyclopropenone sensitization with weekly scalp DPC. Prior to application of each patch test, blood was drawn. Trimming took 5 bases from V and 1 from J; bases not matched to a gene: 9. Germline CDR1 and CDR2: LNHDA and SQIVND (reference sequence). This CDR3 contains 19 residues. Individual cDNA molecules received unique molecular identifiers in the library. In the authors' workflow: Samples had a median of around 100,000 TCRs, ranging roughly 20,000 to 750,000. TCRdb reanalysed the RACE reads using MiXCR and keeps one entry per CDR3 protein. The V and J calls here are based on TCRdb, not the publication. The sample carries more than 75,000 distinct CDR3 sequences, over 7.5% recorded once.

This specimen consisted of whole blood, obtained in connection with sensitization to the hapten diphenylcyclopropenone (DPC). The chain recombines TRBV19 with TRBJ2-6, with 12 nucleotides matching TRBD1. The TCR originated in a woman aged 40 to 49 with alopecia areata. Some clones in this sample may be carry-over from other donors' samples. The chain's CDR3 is CASSLPMGQGASGANVLTF. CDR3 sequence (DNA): TGTGCCAGTAGTCTACCTATGGGACAGGGGGCATCTGGGGCCAACGTCCTGACTTTC.